This T cell receptor beta chain was identified during a study of T cells in Graves' hyperthyroidism and ophthalmopathy. Trimming removed 4 bases at V and 7 bases at J, with 20 bases between. The CDR3 runs to 15 residues. Germline values: CDR1 ENHRY, CDR2 SYGVKD. Graves' hyperthyroidism showing no ophthalmopathy progression within 18 months was considered stable. Patients were aged 18 to 65, had disease duration under 2 months, and had newly diagnosed hyperthyroidism. Clinical symptoms, serum thyroxine and TRAb, thyroid ultrasound and orbital computed tomography together formed the diagnostic basis. Amplified TCR beta CDR3 regions came from RNA transcripts. When the TCR CDR3 underwent first-round RT-PCR, the HTBI primer set was used. In TCRdb, the multiplex PCR reads were re-called with MiXCR into one record per CDR3 protein. The table shows 75,000 to 100,000 distinct CDR3 sequences, with over 50% occurring only once.

The chain is built from TRBV10-3 and TRBJ2-7, with D perhaps TRBD1 (6 bases). The receptor was derived from a middle-aged woman with Graves' hyperthyroidism. Specimen: blood. The CDR3 DNA sequence: TGTGCCATCAGTGGGGACATCTGGGCCACTGGGGAGCAGTACTTC. Residues: CAISGDIWATGEQYF.